This entry features one T cell receptor (beta chain) sequence. The data were obtained in a study of tumor and adjacent non-tumor tissue in lung cancer. TCRbeta libraries were built with three rounds of nested PCR, modified from ARM-PCR. One entry per CDR3 protein, called by TCRdb with MiXCR from the multiplex PCR reads. In the table there are 91,000 or so distinct CDR3 sequences, 67% of which are singletons. There are 12 residues in the CDR3. The V gene's germline CDR1 is SGHNT and CDR2 YYREEE (reference sequence). The germline V and J ends were trimmed by 4 bases and 8 bases, with 13 bases remaining between them. This sample's RNA came from whole unsorted tissue.

Sequencing was performed on lung tumor tissue. This TCR was recovered from a man in his fifties or sixties with non-small cell lung cancer. The gene calls are TRBV5-4 and TRBJ2-7; weak D call: TRBD2 (5 bases). CDR3 sequence (DNA): TGTGCCAGCAGCGGCGGGCAAGCCAAGCAGTACTTC. It yields the protein CASSGGQAKQYF.